This section outlines one TCR beta chain sequence together with its context. Only in-frame clones appear in the TCRdb table, and some are missing; sequencing was by immunoSEQ multiplex PCR. Among about 1,900,000 clones, about 95% were seen once, and the ten largest hold around 1%. This specimen belongs to a study of shared clonotypes between healthy human individuals. Positive CCR7 selection of CD45RO-negative cells yielded the naive CD8 cells, and terminally differentiated effector memory CD45RA+ cells were excluded. V lost 7 bases and J 2 bases, leaving 18 bases between the germline ends. The CDR3 extends over 15 amino acids. The germline V gene encodes CDR1 MDHEN and CDR2 SYDVKM.

The material sequenced was naive CD8+ T cells sorted from blood. This clonotype originated in a man between 18 and 35 years old in good health. The V gene is TRBV28, the J gene TRBJ2-7, with D possibly TRBD1 on 6 matching bases. CDR3 bases: TGTGCCAGCACCAAAGAGAGGCAGGGGACCTACGAGCAGTACTTC. Its translation is CASTKERQGTYEQYF.